The rows below give T cell receptor beta chains drawn from one sample of a study of blood T cell repertoires in COVID-19. TCRdb keeps only in-frame clones here, not all; method: immunoSEQ multiplex PCR. The profile covers 150,000 to 200,000 clones, with over 85% appearing a single time and around 2% taken by the ten largest. Specimen: peripheral blood. The receptors were sampled from a woman in her sixties with COVID-19, enrolled during active disease. CDR3s include the opening cysteine and the closing phenylalanine or tryptophan. A D gene is named only where the DNA matches it firmly. Expanded clones get a size class; other rows say once, few or many, or leave the size out.

d_gene: NA
v_gene: TRBV6-5
abundance: once
j_gene: TRBJ2-2
CDR3aa: CASSYSWRENGELFF
CDR3nt: TGTGCCAGCAGTTACTCGTGGAGGGAAAACGGGGAGCTGTTTTTT

d_gene: TRBD1
v_gene: TRBV6-6
abundance: NA
j_gene: TRBJ1-5
CDR3aa: CASRGQGGGQPQHF
CDR3nt: TGTGCCAGCAGAGGACAGGGGGGCGGTCAGCCCCAGCATTTT

d_gene: NA
v_gene: TRBV19
abundance: NA
j_gene: TRBJ2-7
CDR3aa: CASSATNYEQYF
CDR3nt: TGTGCCAGTAGTGCGACAAACTACGAGCAGTACTTC

d_gene: TRBD1
v_gene: TRBV18
abundance: NA
j_gene: TRBJ1-2
CDR3aa: CASSPTRDSLNYGYTF
CDR3nt: TGTGCCAGCTCACCGACCCGGGACAGCCTTAACTATGGCTACACCTTC

d_gene: NA
v_gene: TRBV24-1
abundance: NA
j_gene: TRBJ2-7
CDR3aa: CATSSGGEQYF
CDR3nt: TGTGCCACCAGTTCCGGGGGCGAGCAGTACTTC

d_gene: TRBD2
v_gene: TRBV7-9
abundance: NA
j_gene: TRBJ2-7
CDR3aa: CASSLAPAGGPYEQYF
CDR3nt: TGTGCCAGCAGCTTAGCGCCGGCGGGGGGACCCTACGAGCAGTACTTC

d_gene: TRBD1
v_gene: TRBV6-5
abundance: NA
j_gene: TRBJ2-2
CDR3aa: CASSYTGQVFTGELFF
CDR3nt: TGTGCCAGCAGTTACACGGGACAGGTTTTCACCGGGGAGCTGTTTTTT

d_gene: TRBD1
v_gene: TRBV6-5
abundance: NA
j_gene: TRBJ2-7
CDR3aa: CASSTGTGLFGQYF
CDR3nt: TGTGCCAGCAGCACCGGGACAGGACTATTTGGGCAGTACTTC

d_gene: TRBD1
v_gene: TRBV29-1
abundance: NA
j_gene: TRBJ1-1
CDR3aa: CSVRGQAKTEAFF
CDR3nt: TGCAGCGTGAGAGGACAGGCGAAGACTGAAGCTTTCTTT

d_gene: NA
v_gene: TRBV5-5
abundance: NA
j_gene: TRBJ1-2
CDR3aa: CASRIRPEPRETYGYTF
CDR3nt: TGTGCCAGCAGAATCCGACCGGAGCCGAGGGAAACCTATGGCTACACCTTC

d_gene: NA
v_gene: TRBV7-6
abundance: NA
j_gene: TRBJ1-4
CDR3aa: CASSLEFGRKLFF
CDR3nt: TGTGCCAGCAGCTTAGAATTTGGCAGAAAACTGTTTTTT

d_gene: NA
v_gene: TRBV5-5
abundance: NA
j_gene: TRBJ2-5
CDR3aa: CASSFLAGAETQYF
CDR3nt: TGTGCCAGCAGCTTTCTAGCAGGGGCAGAGACCCAGTACTTC

d_gene: TRBD1
v_gene: TRBV6-5
abundance: NA
j_gene: TRBJ1-4
CDR3aa: CASIVQGGNEKLFF
CDR3nt: TGTGCCAGCATCGTACAGGGGGGAAATGAAAAACTGTTTTTT

d_gene: TRBD1
v_gene: TRBV11-2
abundance: NA
j_gene: TRBJ2-2
CDR3aa: CASSLNPGQGNTGELFF
CDR3nt: TGTGCCAGCAGCCTAAATCCGGGACAGGGAAACACCGGGGAGCTGTTTTTT

d_gene: NA
v_gene: TRBV10-3
abundance: NA
j_gene: TRBJ2-3
CDR3aa: CAIGSEGSTDTQYF
CDR3nt: TGTGCCATCGGTTCGGAGGGTAGCACAGATACGCAGTATTTT

d_gene: TRBD2
v_gene: TRBV4-2
abundance: few
j_gene: TRBJ2-7
CDR3aa: CASSQSLAGGTPYEQYF
CDR3nt: TGTGCCAGCAGCCAATCACTAGCGGGGGGGACCCCCTACGAGCAGTACTTC

d_gene: NA
v_gene: TRBV5-1
abundance: NA
j_gene: TRBJ2-6
CDR3aa: CASSLLGAGANVLTF
CDR3nt: TGCGCCAGCAGCTTGTTAGGGGCTGGGGCCAACGTCCTGACTTTC

d_gene: NA
v_gene: TRBV10-2
abundance: NA
j_gene: TRBJ1-6
CDR3aa: CASSEPNSPLHF
CDR3nt: TGCGCCAGCAGTGAGCCGAATTCACCCCTCCACTTT

d_gene: NA
v_gene: TRBV19
abundance: once
j_gene: TRBJ1-6
CDR3aa: CASSIRRSNPLHF
CDR3nt: TGTGCCAGTAGTATAAGGAGGAGCAACCCCCTCCACTTT

d_gene: TRBD1
v_gene: TRBV5-1
abundance: NA
j_gene: TRBJ2-3
CDR3aa: CASSLSGQGTDTQYF
CDR3nt: TGCGCCAGCAGCTTGTCGGGACAGGGAACAGATACGCAGTATTTT

d_gene: NA
v_gene: TRBV10-3
abundance: NA
j_gene: TRBJ1-6
CDR3aa: CAIRGRGADNSPLHF
CDR3nt: TGTGCCATCAGAGGGCGGGGAGCGGATAATTCACCCCTCCACTTT

d_gene: TRBD1
v_gene: TRBV19
abundance: NA
j_gene: TRBJ1-1
CDR3aa: CASSTSQGAYTEAFF
CDR3nt: TGTGCCAGTAGTACTTCGCAGGGGGCGTACACTGAAGCTTTCTTT

d_gene: NA
v_gene: TRBV12-3/TRBV12-4
abundance: NA
j_gene: TRBJ1-1
CDR3aa: CASSHTRNTEAFF
CDR3nt: TGTGCCAGCAGTCACACCAGGAACACTGAAGCTTTCTTT

d_gene: TRBD2
v_gene: TRBV27
abundance: NA
j_gene: TRBJ2-3
CDR3aa: CASSPGLASDTQYF
CDR3nt: TGTGCCAGCAGCCCGGGACTAGCTTCAGATACGCAGTATTTT

d_gene: TRBD1
v_gene: TRBV6-5
abundance: NA
j_gene: TRBJ1-2
CDR3aa: CASGRTGNYGYTF
CDR3nt: TGTGCCAGCGGTAGGACAGGGAACTATGGCTACACCTTC

d_gene: NA
v_gene: TRBV19
abundance: NA
j_gene: TRBJ1-5
CDR3aa: CASSETGDSNQPQHF
CDR3nt: TGTGCCAGTAGCGAGACAGGCGATAGCAATCAGCCCCAGCATTTT

d_gene: NA
v_gene: TRBV19
abundance: NA
j_gene: TRBJ1-1
CDR3aa: CASSGSMNTEAFF
CDR3nt: TGTGCCAGTAGCGGTTCGATGAACACTGAAGCTTTCTTT

d_gene: NA
v_gene: TRBV2
abundance: NA
j_gene: TRBJ2-2
CDR3aa: CASSRDGGTANTGELFF
CDR3nt: TGTGCCAGCAGTCGAGACGGCGGGACAGCGAACACCGGGGAGCTGTTTTTT

d_gene: TRBD1
v_gene: TRBV5-4
abundance: few
j_gene: TRBJ1-4
CDR3aa: CASSSRTGQNEKLFF
CDR3nt: TGTGCCAGCAGCTCCCGGACAGGGCAGAATGAAAAACTGTTTTTT

d_gene: NA
v_gene: TRBV6-4
abundance: NA
j_gene: TRBJ1-6
CDR3aa: CASRQDPSSYNSPLHF
CDR3nt: TGTGCCAGCAGACAGGATCCGAGCTCCTATAATTCACCCCTCCACTTT

d_gene: NA
v_gene: TRBV11-2
abundance: NA
j_gene: TRBJ2-7
CDR3aa: CASSLDRQAYEQYF
CDR3nt: TGTGCCAGCAGCTTAGATCGACAGGCCTACGAGCAGTACTTC

d_gene: NA
v_gene: TRBV14
abundance: once
j_gene: TRBJ1-2
CDR3aa: CASSRQVLGGYTF
CDR3nt: TGTGCCAGCAGCCGCCAGGTTTTGGGTGGCTACACCTTC

d_gene: TRBD1
v_gene: TRBV4-1
abundance: NA
j_gene: TRBJ1-2
CDR3aa: CASSQGQGYGYTF
CDR3nt: TGCGCCAGCAGCCAAGGACAGGGCTATGGCTACACCTTC

d_gene: NA
v_gene: TRBV19
abundance: NA
j_gene: TRBJ1-2
CDR3aa: CASKGLGYGYTF
CDR3nt: TGTGCCAGCAAGGGACTGGGCTATGGCTACACCTTC

d_gene: NA
v_gene: TRBV4-3
abundance: NA
j_gene: TRBJ1-5
CDR3aa: CASSQVWGVNQPQHF
CDR3nt: TGCGCCAGCAGCCAAGTGTGGGGGGTGAATCAGCCCCAGCATTTT

d_gene: NA
v_gene: TRBV21-1
abundance: NA
j_gene: TRBJ1-1
CDR3aa: CASTCRGRGDANTEAFF
CDR3nt: TGTGCCAGCACCTGCAGGGGTCGTGGTGATGCGAACACTGAAGCTTTCTTT

d_gene: NA
v_gene: TRBV5-1
abundance: once
j_gene: TRBJ1-1
CDR3aa: CASSAEQGMEAFF
CDR3nt: TGCGCCAGCAGCGCGGAGCAGGGGATGGAAGCTTTCTTT

d_gene: TRBD2
v_gene: TRBV19
abundance: NA
j_gene: TRBJ2-1
CDR3aa: CASTKPRGASSYNEQFF
CDR3nt: TGTGCCAGTACCAAACCGCGGGGGGCCAGCTCCTACAATGAGCAGTTCTTC

d_gene: NA
v_gene: TRBV19
abundance: NA
j_gene: TRBJ1-4
CDR3aa: CASSIEEKLFF
CDR3nt: TGTGCCAGTAGTATTGAGGAAAAACTGTTTTTT

d_gene: TRBD2
v_gene: TRBV20-1
abundance: NA
j_gene: TRBJ2-1
CDR3aa: CSASLAGGSHEQFF
CDR3nt: TGCAGTGCTAGTTTGGCGGGGGGGTCGCATGAGCAGTTCTTC

d_gene: NA
v_gene: TRBV19
abundance: NA
j_gene: TRBJ2-3
CDR3aa: CASAGRDGTDTQYF
CDR3nt: TGTGCCAGTGCGGGGCGGGATGGTACAGATACGCAGTATTTT

d_gene: NA
v_gene: TRBV5-1
abundance: NA
j_gene: TRBJ1-2
CDR3aa: CASSLDEGGNYGYTF
CDR3nt: TGCGCCAGCAGCTTGGACGAGGGAGGGAACTATGGCTACACCTTC

d_gene: TRBD1
v_gene: TRBV30
abundance: NA
j_gene: TRBJ1-1
CDR3aa: CAWSQDRGRETFF
CDR3nt: TGTGCCTGGAGCCAGGACAGGGGGCGGGAGACTTTCTTT

d_gene: NA
v_gene: TRBV7-8
abundance: NA
j_gene: TRBJ1-2
CDR3aa: CASSQLGLGYTF
CDR3nt: TGTGCCAGCAGCCAATTGGGGCTCGGCTACACCTTC

d_gene: TRBD1
v_gene: TRBV3-1/TRBV3-2
abundance: NA
j_gene: TRBJ1-1
CDR3aa: CASSLPRVDRGLYTEAFF
CDR3nt: TGTGCCAGCAGCCTCCCGAGGGTTGACAGGGGGCTTTACACTGAAGCTTTCTTT

d_gene: TRBD2
v_gene: TRBV7-3
abundance: NA
j_gene: TRBJ2-5
CDR3aa: CASSLGLAGAQETQYF
CDR3nt: TGTGCCAGCAGCTTAGGGTTAGCGGGGGCCCAAGAGACCCAGTACTTC

d_gene: TRBD1
v_gene: TRBV7-2
abundance: NA
j_gene: TRBJ1-1
CDR3aa: CASSLRGQASEAFF
CDR3nt: TGTGCCAGCAGCTTAAGAGGACAGGCCTCCGAAGCTTTCTTT

d_gene: NA
v_gene: TRBV11-2
abundance: NA
j_gene: TRBJ1-2
CDR3aa: CASSLANTGYDYGYTF
CDR3nt: TGTGCCAGCAGCTTAGCTAATACAGGTTATGACTATGGCTACACCTTC

d_gene: TRBD1
v_gene: TRBV9
abundance: NA
j_gene: TRBJ1-3
CDR3aa: CASSDEGTGEGGNTIYF
CDR3nt: TGTGCCAGCAGCGACGAAGGGACAGGGGAGGGAGGAAACACCATATATTTT

d_gene: TRBD2
v_gene: TRBV4-1
abundance: NA
j_gene: TRBJ2-7
CDR3aa: CASSQDAGGLYEQYF
CDR3nt: TGCGCCAGCAGCCAAGATGCGGGGGGCCTCTACGAGCAGTACTTC

d_gene: NA
v_gene: TRBV28
abundance: NA
j_gene: TRBJ1-3
CDR3aa: CASSLPTGLGNTIYF
CDR3nt: TGTGCCAGCAGTTTACCAACAGGGTTAGGAAACACCATATATTTT

d_gene: NA
v_gene: TRBV5-1
abundance: NA
j_gene: TRBJ1-5
CDR3aa: CASKAVPGAAQPQHF
CDR3nt: TGCGCCAGCAAAGCCGTACCAGGGGCTGCTCAGCCCCAGCATTTT

d_gene: NA
v_gene: TRBV27
abundance: NA
j_gene: TRBJ2-5
CDR3aa: CASSPGSGPRWETQYF
CDR3nt: TGTGCCAGCAGTCCCGGTTCAGGGCCTAGATGGGAGACCCAGTACTTC

d_gene: TRBD1
v_gene: TRBV7-3
abundance: NA
j_gene: TRBJ2-5
CDR3aa: CASSPGQRAEETQYF
CDR3nt: TGTGCCAGCAGCCCGGGACAGAGGGCTGAAGAGACCCAGTACTTC

d_gene: NA
v_gene: TRBV19
abundance: NA
j_gene: TRBJ2-1
CDR3aa: CASRRAGDGNEQFF
CDR3nt: TGTGCCAGTAGAAGGGCAGGGGACGGGAATGAGCAGTTCTTC

d_gene: NA
v_gene: TRBV6-5
abundance: NA
j_gene: TRBJ1-3
CDR3aa: CASSYSGGEGNTIYF
CDR3nt: TGTGCCAGCAGTTACTCGGGAGGGGAGGGAAACACCATATATTTT

d_gene: TRBD1
v_gene: TRBV11-2
abundance: NA
j_gene: TRBJ1-3
CDR3aa: CASSLAPTGTVGNTIYF
CDR3nt: TGTGCCAGCAGCTTAGCACCTACAGGGACAGTTGGAAACACCATATATTTT

d_gene: TRBD1
v_gene: TRBV10-3
abundance: NA
j_gene: TRBJ1-1
CDR3aa: CAISGQGDTEAFF
CDR3nt: TGTGCCATCAGTGGACAGGGAGACACTGAAGCTTTCTTT

d_gene: TRBD1
v_gene: TRBV7-9
abundance: NA
j_gene: TRBJ1-3
CDR3aa: CASSFQGAKGNTIYF
CDR3nt: TGTGCCAGCAGCTTTCAGGGGGCGAAGGGAAACACCATATATTTT